This T cell receptor beta chain stems from a study of blood T cell repertoires in COVID-19. Study at large: Researchers got acute and convalescent COVID-19 samples from the United States, Italy and Spain. PBMCs, B-cell-depleted T cells, or T cells were the source of the cDNA or gDNA that made up the material.

A Seattle source enrolled patients during active infection and followed them longitudinally. Sequencing used immunoSEQ multiplex PCR; TCRdb keeps in-frame clones, though not all of them. This sample has roughly 75,000 clones, with about 85% found just once. The CDR3 totals 17 residues. The germline gives CDR1 MNHEY, CDR2 SMNVEV (reference sequence). After removal of 5 bases from V and 1 base from J, the junction contained 10 bases not matched to a gene. This clonotype originated in a man in his fifties with COVID-19, enrolled during active disease. This chain uses TRBV27 with TRBJ2-3, with 9 bases identical to TRBD2. Specimen: peripheral blood. CDR3 amino acids: CASSDPSGIARTDTQYF. CDR3 in DNA: TGTGCCAGCAGTGACCCTAGCGGGATCGCCCGCACAGATACGCAGTATTTT.